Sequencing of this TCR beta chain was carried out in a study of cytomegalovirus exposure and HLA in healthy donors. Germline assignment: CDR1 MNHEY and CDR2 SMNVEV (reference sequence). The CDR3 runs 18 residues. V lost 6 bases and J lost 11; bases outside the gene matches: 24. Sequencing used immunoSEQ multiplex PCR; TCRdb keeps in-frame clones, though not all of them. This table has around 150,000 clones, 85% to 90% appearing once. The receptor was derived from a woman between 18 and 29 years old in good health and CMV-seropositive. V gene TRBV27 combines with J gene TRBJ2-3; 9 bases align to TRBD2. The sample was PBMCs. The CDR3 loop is CASSRDPRAAGGGRMQYF. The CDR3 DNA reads TGTGCCAGCAGCCGGGATCCTCGAGCAGCGGGAGGAGGGAGGATGCAGTATTTT.